What follows is one TCR beta chain and its context. What it binds is unknown. The source of the sample is a study of T cells after yellow fever vaccination. Whole-study context: SMART-Seq v4 Ultra Low Input served to prepare low-cell-number fractions.

V was shortened by 0 bases and J by 0 bases, with 12 bases between the two germline ends. This CDR3 is 15 amino acids long. CDR1 and CDR2 from the germline V gene are DFQATT and SNEGSKA (reference sequence). Findings and limits, study-wide: A small proportion of clonotypes was detected in both the CD4 and CD8 compartments. Abundant clonotypes from the bulk population could have been carried over as contaminants into FACS-sorted repertoires.

TCRdb ran MiXCR on the 5' RACE reads and lists one entry per CDR3 protein. The repertoire consists of about 73,000 distinct CDR3 sequences, with around 7.3% occurring once and the leading ten covering approximately 42%. The source was CD8+ T cells sorted from PBMCs, collected on the day of the yellow fever booster vaccination. The rearrangement joins TRBV20-1 to TRBJ2-7; D may be TRBD2 (6 bases). The receptor comes from a man between 25 and 39 years old who received the YFV17D yellow fever vaccine. For the CDR3, the DNA is TGCAGTGCTAGAGATAATTACGGGGGCTCCTACGAGCAGTACTTC. Translating it yields CSARDNYGGSYEQYF.